This T cell receptor beta chain is drawn from a study of OX40 agonist ivuxolimab in advanced cancers. This CDR3 comprises 10 residues. V was shortened by 11 bases and J by 4 bases, with 8 bases between the two germline ends. Germline-derived CDR1 and CDR2 are LNHDA and SQIVND (reference sequence). Sequenced by immunoSEQ multiplex PCR; TCRdb stores in-frame clones only, minus some. Of 98,000 or so clones listed, around 90% are singletons. The receptor was derived from an adult with an advanced solid tumor such as melanoma, head and neck, liver or kidney cancer. The rearrangement joins TRBV19 to TRBJ1-1; possible D gene TRBD1, 5 bases. The sample was CD4+ or CD8+ T cells sorted from blood, taken in a trial of the OX40 agonist ivuxolimab. Here the CDR3 reads CAGGGTEAFF. CDR3 DNA sequence: TGTGCCGGGGGGGGCACTGAAGCTTTCTTT.